This passage covers 15 T cell receptor beta chains from one sample sequenced in a study of T cell repertoires in cytomegalovirus infection. These receptors lack a known antigen. TCRdb used MiXCR to reprocess the reads, holding one entry per CDR3 protein. The data show approximately 990,000 distinct CDR3 sequences, approximately 32% seen once. The specimen comprised cultured CD8+ T cells from PBMCs, sampled from culture after CMV antigen stimulation. All receptors come from a human donor in good health (CMV status not recorded). Some clones in this sample may be carry-over from other donors' samples.

This chain uses TRBV24-1 with TRBJ2-1; the D is unclear. Germline lookup yields CDR1 KGHDR and CDR2 SFDVKD. CDR3 length equals 13 residues. With 7 bases removed from V and 0 bases from J, the gap between germline ends came to 6 bases. The CDR3 DNA reads TGTGCCACCAGCGACGGCTCCTACAATGAGCAGTTCTTC. Translation gives CATSDGSYNEQFF.

There are a few counts of this clonotype. This chain connects TRBV27 to TRBJ2-1, with TRBD2 identical over 7 bases. V gave up 3 bases and J gave up 0 bases; unmatched junction bases: 5. The CDR3 length is 16 residues. Germline CDR1 reads MNHEY; CDR2 reads SMNVEV (reference sequence). As DNA, the CDR3 is TGTGCCAGCAGTTTGACTAGCTATAGCTCCTACAATGAGCAGTTCTTC. Encoded protein: CASSLTSYSSYNEQFF.

V gene TRBV24-1 combines with J gene TRBJ2-1, with TRBD2 as a possible D gene (5 bases). CDR1 and CDR2 (germline): KGHDR, SFDVKD. The length of the CDR3 is 14 residues. V gave up 1 base and J gave up 7 bases, with 10 bases separating them. CDR3 in amino acids: CATSDFTGYNEQFF. As DNA, the CDR3 is TGTGCCACCAGTGATTTTACGGGGTATAATGAGCAGTTCTTC.

This chain connects TRBV18 to TRBJ2-2; perhaps TRBD2 as D (6 bases). V was pared by 1 base and J by 6 bases, with 9 bases between. This CDR3 region has 14 residues. Germline V CDR1 and CDR2: KGHSH, LQKENI. The CDR3 loop reads CASSPLGGAGELFF. CDR3 coding DNA: TGTGCCAGCTCACCACTCGGGGGAGCCGGGGAGCTGTTTTTT.

This rearrangement joins TRBV24-1 to TRBJ1-5; D is possibly TRBD1 (5 bases). Trimming pared 9 bases from V and 0 bases from J, leaving 17 bases between. CDR1 KGHDR and CDR2 SFDVKD come from the germline V gene. This CDR3 is built from 16 residues. The CDR3 here is CATAGDSELSNQPQHF. CDR3 coding DNA: TGTGCCACCGCCGGCGACAGCGAGCTTAGCAATCAGCCCCAGCATTTT.

This clonotype was counted at least ten times. The gene calls are TRBV7-9 and TRBJ2-4, with a weak D call TRBD1 (6 bases). CDR1 and CDR2 from the germline V gene are SEHNR and FQNEAQ (reference sequence). V lost 5 bases to trimming and J lost 8 bases, with 10 bases between them. The CDR3 is 12 amino acids. CDR3: CASSTGMDIQYF. The DNA for the CDR3 is TGTGCCAGCAGCACAGGGATGGACATTCAGTACTTC. The variable domain in full, completed from reference TRBV7-9 and TRBJ2-4, reads DTGVSQNPRHKITKRGQNVTFRCDPISEHNRLYWYRQTLGQGPEFLTYFQNEAQLEKSRLLSDRFSAERPKGSFSTLEIQRTEQGDSAMYLCASSTGMDIQYFGAGTRLSVL.

In its sample, this clonotype was seen a few times. The chain combines TRBV5-1 with TRBJ1-4; D is undetermined. Looked up from germline, CDR1 is SGHRS and CDR2 is YFSETQ. V lost 1 base, J lost 7 bases, and 8 bases lay in between. This CDR3 has 13 residues. The CDR3 sequence is CASSLTDGEKLFF. CDR3 bases: TGCGCCAGCAGCTTGACGGACGGTGAAAAACTGTTTTTT.

The chain recombines TRBV6-5 with TRBJ2-7; D unresolved. The V gene lost 0 bases and the J gene lost 0 bases, with 6 bases spanning the gap. CDR1 is MNHEY, CDR2 SVGAGI, per germline. This CDR3 has 14 residues. The CDR3 nucleotides read TGTGCCAGCAGTTACTCGCCCTTCTCCTACGAGCAGTACTTC. It translates to CASSYSPFSYEQYF.

The table lists this clonotype with many counts. This rearrangement joins TRBV19 to TRBJ2-1, with TRBD1 as a possible D gene (5 bases). Germline V gene sequence: CDR1 LNHDA, CDR2 SQIVND (reference sequence). There are 14 residues in the CDR3. V shed 1 base and J shed 5 bases, with 9 bases lying between them. The CDR3 loop reads CASSIGAGNNEQFF. The CDR3 nucleotides read TGTGCCAGTAGTATAGGGGCAGGGAACAATGAGCAGTTCTTC.

The V call is TRBV6-2 or TRBV6-3, the J call TRBJ2-7, with D tentatively TRBD1 or TRBD2 (6 bases each). Germline V CDR1 and CDR2: MNHEY, SVGEGT. This CDR3 contains 16 residues. V shed 6 bases and J shed 3 bases, with 21 bases lying between them. Written as DNA, the CDR3 is TGTGCCAGCAGCTCCCCATGGGGGGCCTTAAACTACGAGCAGTACGTC. Its protein product is CASSSPWGALNYEQYV.

There are many counts of this clonotype. The J gene is TRBJ2-1, the V gene TRBV12-3 or TRBV12-4; D possibly corresponds to TRBD2 (7 bases). This CDR3 is built from 14 residues. Trimming removed 2 bases from V and 6 bases from J, with 11 bases in between. The CDR3 nucleotides are TGTGCCAGCAGTTTACAGGGGAGGGTCAATGAGCAGTTCTTC. Translated: CASSLQGRVNEQFF.

A single count supports this clonotype. The rearrangement joins TRBV29-1 to TRBJ2-1; D remains ambiguous. The V end was cut by 8 bases, the J end by 5 bases, with 25 bases between. Germline CDR1 reads SQVTM; CDR2 reads ANQGSEA. This CDR3 has 16 residues. The CDR3 sequence is CSLMHYGLSFDNEQFF. In DNA form, the CDR3 reads TGCAGCCTTATGCACTACGGGCTTAGCTTCGACAATGAGCAGTTCTTC.

This clonotype was found a few times. The chain couples TRBV7-9 to TRBJ2-7; D may be TRBD2 (6 bases). CDR1 SEHNR and CDR2 FQNEAQ come from the germline V gene (reference sequence). The germline V and J ends were trimmed by 7 bases and 2 bases, with 9 bases remaining between them. This CDR3 has 12 residues. This CDR3 reads CASIGGAYEQYF. CDR3 bases: TGTGCCAGCATCGGGGGAGCCTACGAGCAGTACTTC.

A few counts support this clonotype. The gene calls are TRBV2 and TRBJ2-3; TRBD1 is a possible D gene (6 bases). With 2 bases removed from V and 2 bases from J, the gap between germline ends came to 14 bases. Germline assignment: CDR1 SNHLY and CDR2 FYNNEI. The CDR3 is 16 residues long. The CDR3 DNA follows: TGTGCCAGCAGTGAAACTGGGGCAGGGGTCACAGATACGCAGTATTTT. This codes for CASSETGAGVTDTQYF. Full variable domain (missing parts from reference TRBV2 and TRBJ2-3): EPEVTQTPSHQVTQMGQEVILRCVPISNHLYFYWYRQILGQKVEFLVSFYNNEISEKSEIFDDQFSVERPDGSNFTLKIRSTKLEDSAMYFCASSETGAGVTDTQYFGPGTRLTVL.

This chain connects TRBV12-3 or TRBV12-4 to TRBJ2-3, with 11 bases aligning to TRBD2. V was clipped by 5 bases and J by 0 bases; unmatched bases: 13. CDR3 length: 19 amino acids. The CDR3 loop reads CASSPFRPGTSGSTDTQYF. Written as DNA, the CDR3 is TGTGCCAGCAGTCCATTCCGCCCGGGGACTAGCGGTAGCACAGATACGCAGTATTTT.